The source of this T cell receptor beta chain is a study of T-cell memory formation after mild COVID-19. For the study at large: Largely donor-specific TCR clusters were found. Study observations and caveats: The study found contracting CD4+ clones mainly in CM and EM and contracting CD8+ clones in EMRA. Day 15 to 85 contractors were CD4/CD8 balanced; later expanders leaned CD4+.

MiXCR was run by TCRdb on the 5' RACE reads, yielding one entry per CDR3 protein. The data hold 400,000 to 450,000 distinct CDR3 sequences, with roughly 18% observed a single time. As concerns this clonotype: Its antigen is unidentified.

Germline lookup yields CDR1 MGHRA and CDR2 YSYEKL. The V gene end was trimmed by 1 base and the J gene end by 9 bases; junction bases not matched to a gene: 3. CDR3 length: 13 residues. The clonotype was recovered from a young man who had mild COVID-19 (a few samples of this study predate the infection). Cell type and time point are not known. Material for sequencing was PBMCs or a T cell subset sorted from them (not recorded which). The V gene is TRBV4-1, the J gene TRBJ2-1; 7 bases are a match to TRBD1. CDR3 in amino acids: CASSQAGGSEQFF. The CDR3 DNA reads TGCGCCAGCAGCCAAGCAGGGGGAAGTGAGCAGTTCTTC.